This T cell receptor (beta chain) was recorded in a study of T cell repertoires in cytomegalovirus infection (dated by TCRdb to between 2017 and 2020). About the investigation overall: The HLA type of each donor mattered for the analysis, because public TCR beta signatures pointed to carriage of CMV infection along with the matching HLA type. General study outcomes and caveats: In the ex vivo response, HLA-C-restricted CMV-specific TCR beta clonotypes were dominant, and in two of eight donors the single most frequent clonotype came from this HLA-C-restricted group. Carriers of CMV infection plus the relevant HLA type were discriminated by the cumulative frequency of public TCR beta family members in the study cohort and in an independent roughly 340-donor cohort.

From its cysteine to its phenylalanine, the CDR3 spans 13 amino acids. Just the 39-base CDR3 DNA is kept, in frame starting at base 1. Trimming removed 1 base from V and 1 base from J, leaving 4 bases between the germline ends. The germline V gene yields SGHAT for CDR1 and FQNNGV for CDR2. For this clonotype: Its antigen is unknown. No qualities accompany the bases; no much larger clone lies one base away.

The listed sequencing device is Illumina HiSeq 1500. TCRdb reran the public reads through fastp at Q25 and MiXCR, keeping productive beta chains. Each entry is one CDR3 protein sequence, shown with its most common DNA and genes. A total of around 260,000 distinct CDR3 sequences appear in this sample, more than 20% of them only once. The top ten clones comprise about 15% of the sample. This chain is built from TRBV11-2 and TRBJ2-5, with the D gene call left open. The source material was PBMCs. This sequence originates from a human donor in good health (CMV status not recorded). Some clones in this sample may be carry-over from other donors' samples. The nucleotides read TGTGCCAGCAGCTTAGCTTTCCAAGAGACCCAGTACTTC. It codes for CASSLAFQETQYF.